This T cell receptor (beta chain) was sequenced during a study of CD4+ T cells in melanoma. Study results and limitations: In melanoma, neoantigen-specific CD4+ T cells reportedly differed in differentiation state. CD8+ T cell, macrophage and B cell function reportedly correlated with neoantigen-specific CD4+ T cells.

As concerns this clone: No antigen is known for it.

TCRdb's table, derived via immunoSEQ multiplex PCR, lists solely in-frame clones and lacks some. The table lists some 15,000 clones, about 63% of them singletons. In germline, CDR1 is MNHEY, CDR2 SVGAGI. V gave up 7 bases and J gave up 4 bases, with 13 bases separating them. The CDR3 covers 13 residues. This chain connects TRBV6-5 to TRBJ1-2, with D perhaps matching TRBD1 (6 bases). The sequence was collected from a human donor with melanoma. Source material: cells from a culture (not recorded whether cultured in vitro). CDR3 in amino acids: CASTGQIGYGYTF. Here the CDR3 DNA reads TGTGCCAGCACGGGACAAATCGGCTATGGCTACACCTTC.